This TCR beta chain is drawn from a study of human T cells and chemical hapten exposure. Study in general: A patient group, mainly female, showed alopecia areata, totalis or universalis.

The study used a library that attached unique molecular identifiers to individual cDNA molecules. Each CDR3 protein is one row after TCRdb ran MiXCR on the RACE reads. Here the sample spans some 380,000 distinct CDR3 sequences, 4% to 5.5% being singletons. The germline gives CDR1 DFQATT, CDR2 SNEGSKA (reference sequence). The CDR3 loop spans 14 amino acids. Losses at the gene ends were 1 base for V and 8 bases for J; bases not matched to a gene: 7. Study-level findings and limits: Expanded TCRs created a significantly greater count of big CDR3 similarity clusters than controls did.

Time point described: patch test 1, 2 weeks after DPC sensitization. The treatment here: therapeutic diphenylcyclopropenone sensitization with weekly scalp DPC. Donation of samples came from alopecia patients who were 18 to 70 years old and suitable for DPC. This clonotype appeared many times. Its specificity is unknown. This chain connects TRBV20-1 to TRBJ2-4, with 8 bases fitting TRBD1. The source of this sequence is a woman aged 45-59 years with alopecia areata. Some clones in this sample may be carry-over from other donors' samples. The material sequenced was whole blood, taken in connection with sensitization to the hapten diphenylcyclopropenone (DPC). The CDR3 DNA is TGCAGTGCTAGAGTCGCAGGGGGCGGGCACATTCAGTACTTC. Its translation: CSARVAGGGHIQYF.